Sequencing of this TCR beta chain was carried out in a study of cytomegalovirus exposure and HLA in healthy donors. Whole-study findings and limits: Later analysis showed most CMV-associated TCR beta chains appearing HLA-restricted. High specificity and sensitivity for cytomegalovirus status were reported for the classifier.

Comments on this clone: Antigen unknown.

Primers: 60 Vbeta forward and 13 Jbeta reverse. Libraries were prepared by immunoSEQ multiplex PCR; TCRdb keeps only in-frame clonotypes and omits some of them. The profile covers 160,000 or so clones, with 65% to 90% appearing a single time and around 10% taken by the ten largest. The specimen was PBMCs. The clonotype was recovered from a man in his fifties or sixties in good health and CMV-seropositive.

The CDR3 loop is CASSPGQEKGTEAFF. DNA for the CDR3: TGTGCCAGCAGCCCGGGACAGGAGAAGGGCACTGAAGCTTTCTTT. The J gene is TRBJ1-1, the V gene TRBV5-8, with 8 nucleotides matching TRBD1. The CDR3 spans 15 residues. Germline V CDR1 and CDR2: SGHTS, YDEGEE. V trimming: 4 bases; J trimming: 4 bases; junction bases outside the gene matches: 9.